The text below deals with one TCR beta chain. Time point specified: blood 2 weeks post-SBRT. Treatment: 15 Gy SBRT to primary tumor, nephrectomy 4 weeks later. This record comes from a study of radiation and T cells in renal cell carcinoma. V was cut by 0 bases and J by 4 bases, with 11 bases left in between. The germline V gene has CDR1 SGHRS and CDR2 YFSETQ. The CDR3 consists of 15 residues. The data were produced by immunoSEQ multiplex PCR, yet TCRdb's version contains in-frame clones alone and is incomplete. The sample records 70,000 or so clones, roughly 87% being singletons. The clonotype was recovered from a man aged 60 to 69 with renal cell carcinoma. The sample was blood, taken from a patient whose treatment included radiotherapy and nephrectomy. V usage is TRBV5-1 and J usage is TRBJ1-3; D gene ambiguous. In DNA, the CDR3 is TGCGCCAGCAGCTTGGAAGGCACGAAAGGAAACACCATATATTTT. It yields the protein CASSLEGTKGNTIYF.